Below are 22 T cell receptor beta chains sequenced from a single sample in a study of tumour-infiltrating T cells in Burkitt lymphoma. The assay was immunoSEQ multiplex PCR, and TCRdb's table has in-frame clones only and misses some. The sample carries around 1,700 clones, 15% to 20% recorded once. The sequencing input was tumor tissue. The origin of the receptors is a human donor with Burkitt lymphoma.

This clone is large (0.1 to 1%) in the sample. The CDR3 region is CASSPGQNNEKLFF. The CDR3 DNA sequence: TGTGCCAGCAGCCCCGGACAGAATAATGAAAAACTGTTTTTT. This sequence joins TRBV13 and TRBJ1-4, with a weak D call TRBD1 (6 bases). This CDR3 contains 14 residues. The V end was cut by 5 bases, the J end by 4 bases, with 11 bases between. CDR1 is PRHDT and CDR2 is FYEKMQ in the germline V gene (reference sequence).

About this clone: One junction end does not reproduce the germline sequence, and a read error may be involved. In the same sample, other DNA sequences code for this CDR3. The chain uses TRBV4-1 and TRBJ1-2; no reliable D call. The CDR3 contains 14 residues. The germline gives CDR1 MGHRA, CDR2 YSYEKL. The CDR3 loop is CASSQAQSNYGYTF. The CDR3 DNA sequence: TGCGCTAGCAGCCAAGCCCAATCTAACTATGGCTACACCTTC.

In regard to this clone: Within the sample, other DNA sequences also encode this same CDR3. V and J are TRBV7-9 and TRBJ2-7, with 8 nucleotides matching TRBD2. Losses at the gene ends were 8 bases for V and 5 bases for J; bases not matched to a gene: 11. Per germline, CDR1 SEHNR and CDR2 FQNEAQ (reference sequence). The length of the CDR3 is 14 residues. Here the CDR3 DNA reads TGTGCCAGCGCCGAGGATGCGGGGGGCCACGAGCAGTACTTC. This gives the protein CASAEDAGGHEQYF.

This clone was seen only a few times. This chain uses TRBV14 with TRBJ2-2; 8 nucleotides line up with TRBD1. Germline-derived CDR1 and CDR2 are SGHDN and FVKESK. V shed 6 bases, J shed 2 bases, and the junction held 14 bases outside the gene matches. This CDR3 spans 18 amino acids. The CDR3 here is CASSRRINRGYNTGELFF. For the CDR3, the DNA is TGTGCCAGCAGTCGACGAATCAACAGGGGGTATAACACCGGGGAGCTGTTTTTT. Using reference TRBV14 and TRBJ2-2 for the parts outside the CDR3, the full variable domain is EAGVTQFPSHSVIEKGQTVTLRCDPISGHDNLYWYRRVMGKEIKFLLHFVKESKQDESGMPNNRFLAERTGGTYSTLKVQPAELEDSGVYFCASSRRINRGYNTGELFFGEGSRLTVL.

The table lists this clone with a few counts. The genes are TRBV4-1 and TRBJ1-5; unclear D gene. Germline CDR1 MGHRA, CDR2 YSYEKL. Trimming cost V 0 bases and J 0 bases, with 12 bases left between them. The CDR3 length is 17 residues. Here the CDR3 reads CASSQEPGSHSNQPQHF. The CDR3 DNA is TGCGCCAGCAGCCAAGAGCCTGGGTCTCATAGCAATCAGCCCCAGCATTTT.

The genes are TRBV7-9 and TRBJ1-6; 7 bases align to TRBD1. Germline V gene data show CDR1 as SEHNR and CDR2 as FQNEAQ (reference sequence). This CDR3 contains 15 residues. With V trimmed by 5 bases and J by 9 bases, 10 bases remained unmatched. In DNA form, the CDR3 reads TGTGCCAGCAGCCCCATGGAGGGGGCTGGTTCACCCCTCCACTTT. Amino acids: CASSPMEGAGSPLHF.

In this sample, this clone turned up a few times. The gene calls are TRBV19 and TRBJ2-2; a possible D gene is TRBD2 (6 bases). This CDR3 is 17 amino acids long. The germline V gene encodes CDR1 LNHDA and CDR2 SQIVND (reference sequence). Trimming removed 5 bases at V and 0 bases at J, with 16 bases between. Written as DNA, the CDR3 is TGTGCCAGTAGTTCACCCCCGGGACTGCCGAACACCGGGGAGCTGTTTTTT. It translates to CASSSPPGLPNTGELFF.

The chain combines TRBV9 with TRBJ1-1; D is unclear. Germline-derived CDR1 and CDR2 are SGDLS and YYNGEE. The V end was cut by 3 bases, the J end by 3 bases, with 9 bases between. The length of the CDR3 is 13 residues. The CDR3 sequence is CASSAYDYTEAFF. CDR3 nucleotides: TGTGCCAGCAGCGCCTACGATTACACTGAAGCTTTCTTT.

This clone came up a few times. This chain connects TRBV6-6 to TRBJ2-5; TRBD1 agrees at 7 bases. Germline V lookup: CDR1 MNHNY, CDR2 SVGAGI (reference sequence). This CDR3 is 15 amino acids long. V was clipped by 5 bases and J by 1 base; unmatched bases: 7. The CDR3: CASSQTHRGQETQYF. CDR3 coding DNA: TGTGCCAGCAGTCAGACCCACAGGGGCCAAGAGACCCAGTACTTC.

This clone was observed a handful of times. The CDR3 DNA follows: TGTGCCAGCAGCCCGTGGGGACTAGCCTACACAGATACGCAGTATTTT. Translation gives CASSPWGLAYTDTQYF. This chain joins TRBV5-6 and TRBJ2-3; TRBD2 aligns across 9 bases. The V and J ends lost 4 bases and 2 bases, in that order; junction bases with no gene match: 8. Germline V gene data show CDR1 as SGHDT and CDR2 as YYEEEE. The CDR3 is made up of 16 amino acids.

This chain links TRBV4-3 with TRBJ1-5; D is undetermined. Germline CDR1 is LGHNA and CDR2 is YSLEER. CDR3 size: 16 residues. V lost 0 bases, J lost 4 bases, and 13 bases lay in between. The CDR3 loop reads CASSQDSGGDNQPQHF. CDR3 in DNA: TGCGCCAGCAGCCAAGATTCAGGTGGGGATAATCAGCCCCAGCATTTT.

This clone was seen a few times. CDR3 bases: TGTGCCAGCAGCACGTTAGCGGGGGGGCTCGCCAATGAGCAGTTCTTC. Protein product: CASSTLAGGLANEQFF. This chain connects TRBV11-2 to TRBJ2-1, with 11 bases matching TRBD2. In germline, CDR1 is SGHAT, CDR2 FQNNGV. Trimming at V came to 5 bases and at J to 6 bases, leaving 9 bases not matched to a gene. The length of the CDR3 is 16 residues. Based on the CDR3 plus reference TRBV11-2 and TRBJ2-1, the full variable domain is EAGVAQSPRYKIIEKRQSVAFWCNPISGHATLYWYQQILGQGPKLLIQFQNNGVVDDSQLPKDRFSAERLKGVDSTLKIQPAKLEDSAVYLCASSTLAGGLANEQFFGPGTRLTVL.

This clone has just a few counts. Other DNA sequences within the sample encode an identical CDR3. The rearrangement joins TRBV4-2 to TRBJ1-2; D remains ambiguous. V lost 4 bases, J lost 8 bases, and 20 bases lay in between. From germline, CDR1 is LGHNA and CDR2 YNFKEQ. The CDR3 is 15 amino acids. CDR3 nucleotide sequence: TGTGCCAGCAGCCCCCTTGAGGGTGCAGGACGCGGCTACACCTTC. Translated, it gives CASSPLEGAGRGYTF.

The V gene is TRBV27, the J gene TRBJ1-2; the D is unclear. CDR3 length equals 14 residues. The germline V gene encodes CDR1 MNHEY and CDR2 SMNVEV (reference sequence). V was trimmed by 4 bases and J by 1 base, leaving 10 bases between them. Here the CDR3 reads CASSSRSFNYGYTF. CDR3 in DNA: TGTGCCAGCAGTTCACGGAGCTTTAACTATGGCTACACCTTC.

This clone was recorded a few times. The chain's CDR3 is CSVEEQGTTEAFF. The CDR3 bases are TGCAGCGTTGAGGAACAGGGGACCACTGAAGCTTTCTTT. This chain connects TRBV29-1 to TRBJ1-1; 7 nucleotides align to TRBD1. Germline V gene lookup returns CDR1 SQVTM and CDR2 ANQGSEA. Unmatched junction bases numbered 5, after V lost 3 bases and J lost 4 bases. CDR3 length: 13 residues.

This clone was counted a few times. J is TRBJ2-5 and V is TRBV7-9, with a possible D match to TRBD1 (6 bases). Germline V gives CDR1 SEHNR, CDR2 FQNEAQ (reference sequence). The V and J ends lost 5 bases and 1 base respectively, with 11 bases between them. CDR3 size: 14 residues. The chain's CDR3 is CASSTDRIQETQYF. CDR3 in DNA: TGTGCCAGCAGCACTGACAGGATCCAAGAGACCCAGTACTTC. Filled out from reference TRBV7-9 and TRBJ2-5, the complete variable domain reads DTGVSQNPRHKITKRGQNVTFRCDPISEHNRLYWYRQTLGQGPEFLTYFQNEAQLEKSRLLSDRFSAERPKGSFSTLEIQRTEQGDSAMYLCASSTDRIQETQYFGPGTRLLVL.

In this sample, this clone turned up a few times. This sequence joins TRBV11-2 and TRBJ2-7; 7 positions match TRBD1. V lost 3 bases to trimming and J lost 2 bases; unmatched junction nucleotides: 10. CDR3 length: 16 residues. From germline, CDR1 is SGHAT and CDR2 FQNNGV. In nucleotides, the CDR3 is TGTGCCAGCAGCTTTAGGGGAAGGGACAGCCCCTACGAGCAGTACTTC. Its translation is CASSFRGRDSPYEQYF.

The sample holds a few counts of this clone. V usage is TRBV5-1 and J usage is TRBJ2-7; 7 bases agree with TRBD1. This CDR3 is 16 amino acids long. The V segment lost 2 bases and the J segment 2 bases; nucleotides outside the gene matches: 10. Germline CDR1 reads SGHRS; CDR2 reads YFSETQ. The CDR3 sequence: CASSLAEQGITYEQYF. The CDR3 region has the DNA TGCGCCAGCAGCTTAGCTGAACAGGGGATAACCTACGAGCAGTACTTC.

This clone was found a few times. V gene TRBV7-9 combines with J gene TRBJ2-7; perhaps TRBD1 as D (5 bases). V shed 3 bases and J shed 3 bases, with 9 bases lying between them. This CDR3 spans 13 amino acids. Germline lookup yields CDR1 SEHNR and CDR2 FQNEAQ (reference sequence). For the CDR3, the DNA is TGTGCCAGCAGCTTGAGACAGTTCTACGAGCAGTACTTC. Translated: CASSLRQFYEQYF.

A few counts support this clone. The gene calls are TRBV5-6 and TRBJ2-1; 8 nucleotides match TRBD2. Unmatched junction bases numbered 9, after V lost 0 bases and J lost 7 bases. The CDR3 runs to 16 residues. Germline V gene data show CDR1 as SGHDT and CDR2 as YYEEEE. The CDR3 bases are TGTGCCAGCAGCTTGGCCAAGCTAGCGGGCGAGAATGAGCAGTTCTTC. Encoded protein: CASSLAKLAGENEQFF. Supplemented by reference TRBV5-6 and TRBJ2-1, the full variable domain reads DAGVTQSPTHLIKTRGQQVTLRCSPKSGHDTVSWYQQALGQGPQFIFQYYEEEERQRGNFPDRFSGHQFPNYSSELNVNALLLGDSALYLCASSLAKLAGENEQFFGPGTRLTVL.

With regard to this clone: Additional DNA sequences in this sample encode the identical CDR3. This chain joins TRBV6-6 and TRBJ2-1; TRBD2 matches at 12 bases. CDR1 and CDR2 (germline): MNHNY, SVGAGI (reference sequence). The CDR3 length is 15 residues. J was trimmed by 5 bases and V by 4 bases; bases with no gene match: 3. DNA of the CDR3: TGTGCCAGCAGTTCTAGCGGGGGGGGGAACAATGAGCAGTTCTTC. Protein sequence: CASSSSGGGNNEQFF.

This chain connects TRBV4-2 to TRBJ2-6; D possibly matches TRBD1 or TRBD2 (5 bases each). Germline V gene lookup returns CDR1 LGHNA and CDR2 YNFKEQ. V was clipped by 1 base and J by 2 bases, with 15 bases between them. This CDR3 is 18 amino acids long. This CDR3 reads CASSQVVLGVAGANVLTF. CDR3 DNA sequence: TGTGCCAGCAGCCAAGTAGTCCTGGGGGTTGCTGGGGCCAACGTCCTGACTTTC.